The 3 T cell receptor beta chains listed next were all sequenced from one sample in a study of CD8+ T cells in alopecia areata. Investigators isolated RNA and reverse transcribed it into cDNA to act as the sequencing template. Measured with immunoSEQ multiplex PCR; TCRdb has only the in-frame clones, and not every one. Among around 290,000 clones listed, 58% were seen once. As for treatment: oral pan-JAK inhibitor, 5-10 mg twice daily. Material: CD4+ T cells sorted from blood, obtained at week 24, from a patient treated with tofacitinib. The receptors stem from a human donor with alopecia areata.

This clone was detected only once. This chain connects TRBV7-9 to TRBJ2-3; D remains unclear. The germline CDR1 and CDR2 sequences are SEHNR and FQNEAQ (reference sequence). V dropped 6 bases and J dropped 6 bases, with 16 bases sitting between them. The CDR3 sequence is 14 residues long. CDR3 in amino acids: CASRRLSLGDTQYF. The CDR3 coding sequence is TGTGCCAGCAGACGACTTTCACTTGGGGATACGCAGTATTTT.

The chain couples TRBV9 to TRBJ1-2, with D tentatively TRBD1 (6 bases). Germline lookup yields CDR1 SGDLS and CDR2 YYNGEE. Trimming stripped 2 bases from V and 0 bases from J, with 11 bases between. The CDR3 spans 15 residues. CDR3 sequence (DNA): TGTGCCAGCAGCGTCCAGGGGTACGCTAACTATGGCTACACCTTC. Translated: CASSVQGYANYGYTF.

The chain uses TRBV4-1 and TRBJ2-6; D is uncertain. CDR1 and CDR2 from the germline V gene are MGHRA and YSYEKL. V was pared by 5 bases and J by 3 bases, with 5 bases between. The CDR3 is made up of 13 amino acids. The CDR3 DNA reads as TGCGCCAGCAGCTTGGATGGGGCCAACGTCCTGACTTTC. Protein sequence: CASSLDGANVLTF.